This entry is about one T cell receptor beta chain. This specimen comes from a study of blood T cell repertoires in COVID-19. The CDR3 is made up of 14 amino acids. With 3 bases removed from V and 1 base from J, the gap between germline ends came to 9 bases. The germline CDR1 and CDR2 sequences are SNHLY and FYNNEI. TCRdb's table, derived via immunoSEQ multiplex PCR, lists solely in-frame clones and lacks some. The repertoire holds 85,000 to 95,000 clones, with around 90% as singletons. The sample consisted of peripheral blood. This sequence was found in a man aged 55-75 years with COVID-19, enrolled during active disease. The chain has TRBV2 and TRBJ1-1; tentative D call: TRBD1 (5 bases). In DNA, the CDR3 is TGTGCCAGCAGTGAGGACACTGGGAACACTGAAGCTTTCTTT. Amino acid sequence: CASSEDTGNTEAFF. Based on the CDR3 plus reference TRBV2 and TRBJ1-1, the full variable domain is EPEVTQTPSHQVTQMGQEVILRCVPISNHLYFYWYRQILGQKVEFLVSFYNNEISEKSEIFDDQFSVERPDGSNFTLKIRSTKLEDSAMYFCASSEDTGNTEAFFGQGTRLTVV.